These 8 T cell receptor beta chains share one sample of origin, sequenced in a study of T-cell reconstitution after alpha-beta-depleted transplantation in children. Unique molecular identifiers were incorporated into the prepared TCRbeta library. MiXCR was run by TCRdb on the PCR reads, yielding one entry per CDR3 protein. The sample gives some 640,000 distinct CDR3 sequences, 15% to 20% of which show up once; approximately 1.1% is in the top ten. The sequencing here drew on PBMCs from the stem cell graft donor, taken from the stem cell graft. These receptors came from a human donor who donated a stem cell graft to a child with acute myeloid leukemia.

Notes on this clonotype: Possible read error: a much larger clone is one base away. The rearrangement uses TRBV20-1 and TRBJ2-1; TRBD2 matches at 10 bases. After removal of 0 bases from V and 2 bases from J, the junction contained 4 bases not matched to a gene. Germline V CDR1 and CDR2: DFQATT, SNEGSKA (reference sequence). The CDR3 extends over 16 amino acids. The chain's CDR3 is CSARDSSGGTYNEQFF. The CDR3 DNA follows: TGCAGTGCTAGAGATTCTAGCGGGGGCACCTACAATGAGCAGTTCTTC.

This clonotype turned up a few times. CDR3 protein: CASSYSRGIDGYTF. Written as DNA, the CDR3 is TGTGCCAGCAGTTACTCGCGGGGAATAGATGGCTACACCTTC. The rearrangement joins TRBV6-5 to TRBJ1-2; D ambiguous. The length of the CDR3 is 14 residues. Trimming stripped 0 bases from V and 6 bases from J, with 11 bases between. The germline CDR1 and CDR2 sequences are MNHEY and SVGAGI.

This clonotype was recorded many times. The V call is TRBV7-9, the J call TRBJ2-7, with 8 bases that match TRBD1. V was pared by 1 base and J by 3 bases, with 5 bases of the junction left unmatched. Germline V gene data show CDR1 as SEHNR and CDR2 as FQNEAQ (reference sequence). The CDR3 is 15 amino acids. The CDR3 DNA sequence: TGTGCCAGCAGCTTAGGGGGACAGGAGATCTACGAGCAGTACGTC. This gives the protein CASSLGGQEIYEQYV.

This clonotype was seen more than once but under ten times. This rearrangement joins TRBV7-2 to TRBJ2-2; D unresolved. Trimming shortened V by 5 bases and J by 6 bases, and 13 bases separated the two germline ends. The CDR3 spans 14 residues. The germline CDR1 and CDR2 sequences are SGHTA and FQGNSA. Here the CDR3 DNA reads TGTGCCAGCAGCCAAACGCTAGGAGCCGGGGAGCTGTTTTTT. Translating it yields CASSQTLGAGELFF.

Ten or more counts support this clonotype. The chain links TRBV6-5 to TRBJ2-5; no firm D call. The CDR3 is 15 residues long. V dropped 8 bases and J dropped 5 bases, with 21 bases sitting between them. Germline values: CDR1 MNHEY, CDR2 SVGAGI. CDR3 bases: TGTGCCAGCGGCGACCAAGGTCGGAAGAAGGAGACCCAGTACTTC. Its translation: CASGDQGRKKETQYF.

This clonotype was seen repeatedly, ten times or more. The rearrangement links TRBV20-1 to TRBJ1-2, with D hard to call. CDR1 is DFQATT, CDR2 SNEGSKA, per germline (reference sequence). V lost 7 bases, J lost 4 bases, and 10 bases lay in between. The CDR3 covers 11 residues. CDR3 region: CSVAPGYGYTF. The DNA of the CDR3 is TGCAGTGTGGCCCCGGGCTATGGCTACACCTTC.

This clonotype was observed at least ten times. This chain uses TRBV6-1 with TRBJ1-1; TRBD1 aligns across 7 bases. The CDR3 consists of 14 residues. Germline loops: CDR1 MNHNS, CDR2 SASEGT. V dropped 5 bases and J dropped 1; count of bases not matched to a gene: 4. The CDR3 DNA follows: TGTGCCAGCAGTACCCGGACAGGGAACACTGAAGCTTTCTTT. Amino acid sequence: CASSTRTGNTEAFF.

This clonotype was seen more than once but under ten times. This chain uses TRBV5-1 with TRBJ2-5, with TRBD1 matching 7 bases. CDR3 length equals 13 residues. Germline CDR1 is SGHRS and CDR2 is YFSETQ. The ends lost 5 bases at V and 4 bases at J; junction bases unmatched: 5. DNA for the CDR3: TGCGCCAGCAGATCTGACAGGGCAGAGACCCAGTACTTC. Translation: CASRSDRAETQYF.